Listed below are T cell receptor beta chains from one sample, sequenced in a study of Ad26.COV2.S vaccination and SARS-CoV-2 variants. Assay used: immunoSEQ multiplex PCR; TCRdb lists only in-frame clones, some missing. This sample has 350,000 to 500,000 clones; around 87% occur once, and the top ten carry around 3.6%. The sequences come from peripheral blood, collected in a trial of Ad26.COV2.S vaccine versus placebo. The receptors stem from a person between 18 and 65 years old who received the Ad26.COV2.S COVID-19 vaccine or a placebo. The CDR3 runs from the conserved cysteine through the conserved F or W. A D gene is named only where the DNA matches it firmly. Rows may omit the clone size; those that give it use once, few, many or a size class.

d_gene	abundance	v_gene	j_gene	CDR3nt	CDR3aa
NA	NA	TRBV7-3	TRBJ2-1	TGTGCCAGCAGCCCCCCCCCGGGCACCTACAATGAGCAGTTCTTC	CASSPPPGTYNEQFF
NA	NA	TRBV18	TRBJ2-2	TGTGCCAGCTCACCAACTAGTGCCGGGGAGCTGTTTTTT	CASSPTSAGELFF
NA	NA	TRBV19	TRBJ1-3	TGTGCCAGCTCCTGGGGCAGCTCTGGAAACACCATATATTTT	CASSWGSSGNTIYF
TRBD1	once	TRBV6-5	TRBJ2-7	TGTGCCAGCAGTTCGGGACAGTTAAGGAAGGGCGAGCAGTACTTC	CASSSGQLRKGEQYF
NA	once	TRBV7-9	TRBJ1-1	TGTGCCAGCAGCTTAAGATCCACTGAAGCTTTCTTT	CASSLRSTEAFF
NA	NA	TRBV9	TRBJ1-2	TGTGCCAGCAGCTCCGGGACAAACACCTTC	CASSSGTNTF
TRBD1	NA	TRBV28	TRBJ2-1	TGTGCCAGCAGTTTGCCAGGGGGTGAGCAGTTCTTC	CASSLPGGEQFF
TRBD1	NA	TRBV5-4	TRBJ2-3	TGTGCCATCGGACAGGGCACAGATACGCAGTATTTT	CAIGQGTDTQYF
TRBD1	NA	TRBV3-1/TRBV3-2	TRBJ2-7	TGTGCCAGCAGCCAGGTGACAGGGAGACTCTCCTACGAGCAGTACTTC	CASSQVTGRLSYEQYF
NA	NA	TRBV11-2	TRBJ2-5	TGTGCCAGCAGCTTAGATCCCGGGGGACAAGAGACCCAGTACTTC	CASSLDPGGQETQYF
NA	NA	TRBV19	TRBJ2-1	TGTGCCAGTAGTATAGTGACGGCTCTATACAATGAGCAGTTCTTC	CASSIVTALYNEQFF
NA	NA	TRBV6-5	TRBJ2-2	TGTGCCAGCGGAGTGGACACCGGGGAGCTGTTTTTT	CASGVDTGELFF
TRBD2	NA	TRBV19	TRBJ2-1	TGTGCCAGTAGTATAGCCCCCCCCAGCGGGGGTCCTGGTAGGGAGCAGTTCTTC	CASSIAPPSGGPGREQFF
NA	few	TRBV4-1	TRBJ1-3	TGCGCCAGCAGCCAAGTCTTCCCATCACGAAACACCATATATTTT	CASSQVFPSRNTIYF
NA	NA	TRBV7-9	TRBJ2-1	TGTGCCAGCAGCTTGGGCCCGGGACTTCTCCATGAGCAGTTCTTC	CASSLGPGLLHEQFF
NA	few	TRBV28	TRBJ2-1	TGTGCCAGCAGTTATACTATGTCCTACAATGAGCAGTTCTTC	CASSYTMSYNEQFF
NA	NA	TRBV28	TRBJ2-7	TGTGCCAGCAGCGGCGGGCAGGCCTACGAGCAGTACTTC	CASSGGQAYEQYF
NA	NA	TRBV7-8	TRBJ2-7	TGTGCCAGCAGCCGGACCTACGAGCAGTACTTC	CASSRTYEQYF
TRBD2	NA	TRBV28	TRBJ2-3	TGTGCCAGTCTACGGGGGGGGAGCACAGATACGCAGTATTTT	CASLRGGSTDTQYF
TRBD1	NA	TRBV5-1	TRBJ1-2	TGCGCCAGCAGCCAGGGACAGGGTGACTATGGCTACACCTTC	CASSQGQGDYGYTF
NA	NA	TRBV9	TRBJ2-2	TGTGCCAGCAGCGTAGCATCCGTCCCGGGACACCTCCGGGAGCTGTTTTTT	CASSVASVPGHLRELFF